The rows below give T cell receptor beta chains drawn from one sample of a study of human T cells and chemical hapten exposure. TCRdb re-analysed the RACE reads in MiXCR, keeping a single row per CDR3 protein. The sample includes around 110,000 distinct CDR3 sequences, 10% to 15% of them seen just once. Sequenced material: whole blood, taken in connection with sensitization to the hapten diphenylcyclopropenone (DPC). The receptors shown here come from a woman in her fifties or sixties with alopecia areata. Some clones in this sample may be carry-over from other donors' samples. Each CDR3 is given with its conserved first and last residue. D genes are given only for firm matches. For some rows the clone size is stated as once, few or many, or as a class when expanded; others skip it.

TRBD1	few	TRBJ1-5	TRBV7-6	TGTGCCAGCAGTCCGGGACAGAGTCCTCAGCCCCAGCATTTT	CASSPGQSPQPQHF
TRBD2	many	TRBJ2-3	TRBV18	TGTGCCAGCTCGTCGACTAGCGGGGGCACAGATACGCAGTATTTT	CASSSTSGGTDTQYF
NA	many	TRBJ1-4	TRBV23-1	TGCGCCAGCAGACCTCACCGCGGGGTTAATGAAAAACTGTTTTTT	CASRPHRGVNEKLFF
TRBD1	NA	TRBJ1-1	TRBV6-5	TGTGCCAGCAGTCGGACAGGGAAAGAAGAAGCTTTCTTT	CASSRTGKEEAFF
TRBD1	few	TRBJ2-1	TRBV5-1	TGCGCCAGCAGCCGGAAGGGACAGGACGTTGGCAATGAGCAGTTCTTC	CASSRKGQDVGNEQFF
TRBD1	many	TRBJ1-1	TRBV7-8	TGTGCCAGCAGCCGACAGGGGCTGAGCACTGAAGCTTTCTTT	CASSRQGLSTEAFF
NA	NA	TRBJ1-1	TRBV7-2	TGTGCCAGCAGCTACCCGCGGGCGACTGAAGCTTTCTTT	CASSYPRATEAFF
NA	few	TRBJ1-1	TRBV9	TGTGCCAGCAGCGTAGAGCCCGCAGGGAGGAGCGGAACTGAAGCTTTCTTT	CASSVEPAGRSGTEAFF
TRBD1	few	TRBJ2-7	TRBV7-2	TGTGCCAGCAGCTTAGCGGGACAGGGGTTAACCTACGAGCAGTACTTC	CASSLAGQGLTYEQYF
NA	few	TRBJ1-4	TRBV6-5	TGTGCCAGCAGTTACTCGAGTACAGTGAATGAAAAACTGTTTTTT	CASSYSSTVNEKLFF
NA	few	TRBJ2-5	TRBV7-2	TGTGCCAGCAGCTCGAGTGCGGAGACCCAGTACTTC	CASSSSAETQYF
NA	NA	TRBJ1-2	TRBV7-9	TGTGCCAGCAGCTTAGAGGCGATCTACTACACCTTC	CASSLEAIYYTF
NA	few	TRBJ1-2	TRBV20-1	TGCAGTGCCTCCCCGGCCGCTAACTATGGCTACACCTTC	CSASPAANYGYTF
NA	few	TRBJ1-1	TRBV7-9	TGTGCCAGCACGACCTTTACCATGAACACTGAAGCTTTCTTT	CASTTFTMNTEAFF
TRBD1	NA	TRBJ2-7	TRBV6-6	TGTGCCAGCAGTCTGGACAGGAAAAGCTCCTACGAGCAGTACTTC	CASSLDRKSSYEQYF
NA	NA	TRBJ1-3	TRBV18	TGTGCCAGCTTCCAGACAGAGTCTATCACCTCTGGAAACACCATATATTTT	CASFQTESITSGNTIYF
NA	few	TRBJ2-5	TRBV28	TGTGCCAGCAGGGGTTGGGGGGCGATCTTCACGGAGACCCAGTACTTC	CASRGWGAIFTETQYF
NA	few	TRBJ2-1	TRBV29-1	TGCAGCGTTGTCTGGGGGGATGAGCAGTTCTTC	CSVVWGDEQFF
NA	many	TRBJ2-7	TRBV12-3/TRBV12-4	TGTGCCAGCAGCCGAGCTGGACAGGAGCAGTACTTC	CASSRAGQEQYF
NA	few	TRBJ1-1	TRBV29-1	TGCAGCGTTGCGGTCAGACCGAACACTGAAGCTTTCTTT	CSVAVRPNTEAFF
NA	many	TRBJ2-2	TRBV7-8	TGTGCCAGCAGCCCCAGACTAGTCCGCTCTTTAACCGGGGAGCTGTTTTTT	CASSPRLVRSLTGELFF
NA	NA	TRBJ2-1	TRBV5-1	TGCGCCAGCAGCTTGACTGGCAGGGAACCGGATGAGCAGTTCTTC	CASSLTGREPDEQFF
NA	many	TRBJ1-3	TRBV29-1	TGCAGCGTTGACAGTGGAAACACCATATATTTT	CSVDSGNTIYF
NA	many	TRBJ2-5	TRBV24-1	TGTGCCAGTGCGTCGGGGGACGTGCCAGAGACCCAGTACTTC	CASASGDVPETQYF
TRBD2	NA	TRBJ2-5	TRBV28	TGTGCCAGCAGTCCTTCCGGGACTAGCGGGAGTGAGACCCAGTACTTC	CASSPSGTSGSETQYF
NA	few	TRBJ1-4	TRBV2	TGTGCCAGCAGGGTACGACCGGGGGAAAAACTGTTTTTT	CASRVRPGEKLFF
NA	few	TRBJ1-1	TRBV29-1	TGCAGCGCTTCAGAGTCCCACCCGGGTGCTGAAGCTTTCTTT	CSASESHPGAEAFF
TRBD2	few	TRBJ2-1	TRBV7-6	TGTGCCAGCAGCTTAGGGGTGGGCGGGAGCTCCTACAATGAGCAGTTCTTC	CASSLGVGGSSYNEQFF
NA	many	TRBJ2-7	TRBV27	TGTGCCAGCAGCAGACCGGGACGGAGCTCCTACGAGCAGTACTTC	CASSRPGRSSYEQYF
TRBD2	few	TRBJ2-1	TRBV12-3/TRBV12-4	TGTGCCAGCAGCCTACTAGCGGGAGAAGGCAATGAGCAGTTCTTC	CASSLLAGEGNEQFF
NA	few	TRBJ1-2	TRBV21-1	TGTGCCAGCAGTGATAAACCTCCGATAACAGGGGTTAACTATGGCTACACCTTC	CASSDKPPITGVNYGYTF
TRBD2	many	TRBJ2-1	TRBV29-1	TGCAGCGTTCTAGGAGCTAGCGGGAGCGACTACAATGAGCAGTTCTTC	CSVLGASGSDYNEQFF
NA	NA	TRBJ1-2	TRBV7-2	TGTGCCAGCAGCCCGTATATCCTGGAGGGCTACACCTTC	CASSPYILEGYTF
NA	few	TRBJ1-4	TRBV20-1	TGCAGTGCCATGGGGATGGGCGATGAAAAACTGTTTTTT	CSAMGMGDEKLFF
TRBD1	NA	TRBJ2-7	TRBV4-1	TGCGCCAGCAGCCAAAACGGGCGAGGGGGCGGCGAGCAGTACTTC	CASSQNGRGGGEQYF
NA	NA	TRBJ1-2	TRBV6-6	TGTGCCAGCAGTCTGTTAACCAGCGGTGGCTACACCTTC	CASSLLTSGGYTF
NA	NA	TRBJ2-7	TRBV2	TGTGCCAGCAGTGAACAGGCCTACGAGCAGTACTTC	CASSEQAYEQYF
TRBD1	NA	TRBJ1-6	TRBV20-1	TGCAGTGCTGCCCGACAGGGGTCCAATTCACCCCTCCACTTT	CSAARQGSNSPLHF
NA	few	TRBJ2-2	TRBV29-1	TGCAGCGTTGGAGGTAGCGCCGGGGAGCTGTTTTTT	CSVGGSAGELFF
TRBD1	many	TRBJ2-2	TRBV19	TGTGCCAGTAGTGAAAACCCCGGGACAGGGAACACCGGGGAGCTGTTTTTT	CASSENPGTGNTGELFF
NA	many	TRBJ1-6	TRBV12-3/TRBV12-4	TGTGCCAGCAGCGGTAGCTCCTATAATTCACCCCTCCACTTT	CASSGSSYNSPLHF
NA	few	TRBJ1-1	TRBV28	TGTGCCAGCAGTTTAGGTTGGGGGTACACTGAAGCTTTCTTT	CASSLGWGYTEAFF